Listed here is a single T cell receptor beta chain. What antigen it recognizes has not been identified. No base quality information exists; no much larger clone differs at one position. In total, more than 500 healthy bone marrow donors made up the cohort. At the time of sampling, every cohort member was nominally healthy, though immune exposures that went unrecorded were likely present. The donor was CMV seronegative and was included in the group of a few hundred seronegative cohort members. A peripheral blood sample was provided by each donor, and peripheral blood mononuclear cells were used for TCR beta sequencing. Genomic DNA was extracted from the blood cell samples with the Qiagen DNeasy Blood Extraction Kit. These data are taken from a study of cytomegalovirus exposure and HLA in healthy donors (dated by TCRdb to the late 2010s). Regarding the complete study: An earlier analysis of some 600 of the donors reported 276 Gb of sequence data and some 110 million unique TCR beta sequences obtained from 150 million to 200 million T cells. Roughly 300 gigabases of sequencing data and approximately 92 million unique TCR sequences made up an early release that covered over 550 HLA-typed donors. Of the roughly 390 genotyped donors, about 80% fell in the genetic ancestry cluster associated with self-reported Caucasian donors. The study aimed to test whether cataloging public T cell receptors could reveal signatures of past pathogen exposure. The T cell repertoires of around 670 subjects were profiled by immunosequencing and related to cytomegalovirus serostatus. In addition to the first cohort of hundreds of subjects, a separate validation cohort of over 90 different subjects was used. To predict cytomegalovirus infection status, the study brought together high-throughput TCR immunosequencing, statistical association of individual TCRs with disease status, and machine learning. A later analysis re-analyzed previously published TCR beta repertoires from 660 or so donors and added high-resolution HLA genotyping to study TCR occurrence patterns. In the later analysis, no new phenotypic data were used to find candidate immune exposures; instead, reliance was placed on TCR beta sequences and their occurrence across donors. An earlier analysis of 587 of the donors used high-throughput TCR beta sequencing to judge whether each TCR beta V gene segment behaved as functional or pseudogenic. Alongside the repertoire data, information on donor age, sex, ethnicity and CMV serostatus was compiled. A later genetic analysis used genome-wide SNP genotypes for about 65% of the roughly 700 donors, treating that subset as a discovery cohort. Every discovery cohort repertoire had been produced on one sequencing platform. HLA typing covered class I and class II loci at four-digit resolution. The number of donors typed differed by locus, with about 629-630 for A, B, C, DRB1 and DQB1, about 500 for DQA1, over 600 for DPA1, and some 450 for DPB1. Five DR-DQ haplotypes were treated as single units for association and clustering because of strong linkage in the cohort. Across around 400 genotyped donors of the cohort, an average of roughly 250,000 unique TCR beta nucleotide sequences per donor were sequenced, and roughly 20% of those sequences were non-productive. What the authors observed across the whole study: Immune exposure information for the cohort was limited to CMV serostatus. A total of 150 to 200 TCR beta chains were listed by the study as associated with cytomegalovirus. An earlier analysis of approximately 540 of the donors showed that most TCR beta V segments appeared in productive rearrangements either about 90% or about 30% of the time, which broadly matched IMGT annotations. Roughly uniform sequencing depth across donors was assumed in presence/absence analyses, although this assumption may not hold. In a later analysis, around 17,000 TCR beta sequences were associated with specific HLA alleles at a false discovery rate of 0.05. A few of the identified cytomegalovirus-associated TCR beta chains were confirmed in vitro to be specific for cytomegalovirus antigens. A later genetic analysis associated a missense DCLRE1C variant with V-gene and J-gene trimming of TCR beta chains, and an independent cohort replicated the association. Across donors, most TCR sequences were observed very rarely, whereas some public TCRs were present in many individuals. The classifier was reported to diagnose cytomegalovirus status with high specificity and sensitivity in both the original cohort and the validation cohort. In a later analysis, most CMV-associated TCR beta chains were found to appear HLA-restricted, with HLA associations seemingly driven largely by CMV exposure. Strong co-occurrence of HLA alleles, especially DR and DQ, made assigning TCR associations to individual alleles difficult. In a later analysis, TCR association rates were found to vary across HLA loci, with the most associated TCRs seen for DRB1 alleles and the fewest for HLA-C alleles. In a later analysis, HLA-associated TCR beta chains were found to be more clonally expanded and to have lower generation probabilities than equally common non-associated chains. A later genetic analysis reported fewer N-insertions in productive TCRs among donors in an Asian-associated ancestry cluster than the roughly 620-donor mean. Because counts were too low, about 18 rarely observed V segments, including chromosome 9 orphons, were excluded from the earlier analysis of 500 to 700 of the donors. A further reported finding was that TCR beta sequences accurately predicted the HLA-A and HLA-B alleles for most subjects in the first cohort. Some IMGT-functional V segments, including TRBV6-2 and TRBV6-3, could not be distinguished by the 87-base-pair reads and were therefore excluded. HLA typing was unavailable for some donors at each locus, so association tests used only the typed subset. Correlated functional status among segregating V segments might reflect linkage disequilibrium, but an unknown experimental factor could not be ruled out. The sequencing pipeline was judged likely to have produced a cluster of highly shared sequence variants as a technical artifact. In this cohort, only TCR beta chains were sequenced, and detectable features were limited by the absence of alpha or paired-chain data. According to the authors, the approach could potentially be generalized to other disease states and immunological phenotypes. According to a later analysis, parvovirus B19, influenza, CMV and Epstein-Barr virus appeared linked to several top co-occurrence clusters.

V is trimmed back by 1 base and J by 3 bases, and the junction contains 2 bases that no gene match accounts for. The CDR3 runs 14 residues from the cysteine to the phenylalanine. The only DNA kept is the CDR3, 42 bases in frame from the first base. CDR1 and CDR2 are read off the germline V gene as MGHRA and YSYEKL. The library relied on the immunoSEQ multiplex PCR assay. For the multiplex PCR, a mixture combining 60 forward primers for TCR Vbeta segments and 13 reverse primers for TCR Jbeta segments was used. Amplification of the CDR3 region of rearranged TCR beta genes was performed with a multiplex PCR assay on genomic DNA. On the Illumina HiSeq System, the amplified TCR beta libraries were sequenced as 87-base-pair reads. The authors' analysis ran thus. A later analysis tallied tens of millions of unique TCR beta chains across the 640 or so repertoires, and about 12 million of those chains were shared by two or more donors. Raw reads were error-corrected and collapsed into unique sequences by a nearest-neighbor algorithm in which closely related sequences were merged to remove PCR and sequencing errors. V, D and J gene segments were assigned by aligning CDR3 sequences to IMGT reference sequences. For a sequence to be retained, a match of at least six nucleotides to both a V gene segment and a J gene segment was required. A rearrangement counted as productive if the CDR3 had no stop codons and remained in frame with V and J, and every other rearrangement counted as non-productive. CDR3 was defined by IMGT convention, running from the second conserved V-encoded cysteine to the conserved J-encoded phenylalanine. The earlier analysis of approximately 590 of the donors excluded any sequence lacking an unambiguous match to a single V gene segment. In an earlier analysis of a few hundred of the donors, a V segment was called functional when productive rearrangements were above 56.7%, and segregating when the standard deviation between donors exceeded 5%. A statistical classification framework was built to diagnose cytomegalovirus status from the catalog of TCR beta chain sequences. In a later analysis, V and J genes were assigned by comparing TCR nucleotide sequences against IMGT/GENE-DB human TR gene sequences. Using the TCRdist pipeline, a later analysis assigned CDR3 sequences along with most-parsimonious VDJ recombination scenarios. In a later analysis, each TCR beta chain was defined by its CDR3 amino acid sequence together with its V-gene family, and reads without a unique V-gene family were excluded. A later analysis removed 600 or so highly shared, low-generation-probability nucleotide sequences to deal with suspected cross-contamination and a sequencing artifact. A later analysis calculated a clonal expansion index for each public chain from normalized within-repertoire ranks of inferred template counts. In a later analysis, generation probabilities were computed using a VDJ recombination model fitted to out-of-frame rearrangements, and the results were checked against IGoR. In a later analysis, TCR-TCR, TCR-HLA and TCR-CMV co-occurrence was scored with hypergeometric tests, and a repertoire-size bias correction was applied to TCR pairs. A later analysis estimated false discovery rates by permuting HLA or CMV assignments 20 times. A later analysis grouped co-occurring TCRs with DBSCAN, adding TCRdist sequence similarity when clustering within HLA-allele-positive subsets. Co-occurrence clustering excluded repertoires with fewer than 30,000 or more than 120,000 public chains, plus five with anomalous nucleotide sharing. TCRdb's version of the immuneACCESS table is confined to in-frame rearrangements and falls short of the full clone set. An unresolved V gene accounts for under half of the shortfall where checked; the remainder is of unknown origin. The D gene and trimming were derived from the DNA, and the V and J assignments and clone size from that table. The sample has some 140,000 clones on record, roughly 79% of them singletons. The biggest ten clones account for more than 0.95% of the sample.

The rearrangement combines TRBV4-1 with TRBJ1-2, with 7 bases aligning to TRBD1. The sample comprised PBMCs. This sequence was found in a man younger than 35 in good health and CMV-seronegative. The CDR3 reads as follows: CASSQVGTDYGYTF. The nucleotide sequence is given as TGCGCCAGCAGCCAAGTGGGGACAGACTATGGCTACACCTTC.